This TCR beta chain derives from a study of T cell repertoires in cytomegalovirus infection. Turning to the study itself: From public TCR beta signatures came an indication of both CMV infection and matching HLA type.

V was clipped by 1 base and J by 6 bases, with 6 bases between them. The CDR3 covers 11 residues. CDR1 GTSNPN and CDR2 SVGIG come from the germline V gene (reference sequence). TCRdb analysed the reads with MiXCR anew, one entry per CDR3 protein. The data contain 370,000 or so distinct CDR3 sequences, about 35% of them singletons. This clonotype was detected only a few times. Its specificity is unknown. This chain connects TRBV30 to TRBJ1-1, with D tentatively TRBD1 (5 bases). This TCR derives from a human donor in good health (CMV status not recorded). Some clones in this sample may be carry-over from other donors' samples. The source was cultured PBMCs, collected from culture after CMV antigen stimulation. Here the CDR3 reads CAWSEGPEAFF. As DNA, the CDR3 is TGTGCCTGGAGTGAGGGACCTGAAGCTTTCTTT.